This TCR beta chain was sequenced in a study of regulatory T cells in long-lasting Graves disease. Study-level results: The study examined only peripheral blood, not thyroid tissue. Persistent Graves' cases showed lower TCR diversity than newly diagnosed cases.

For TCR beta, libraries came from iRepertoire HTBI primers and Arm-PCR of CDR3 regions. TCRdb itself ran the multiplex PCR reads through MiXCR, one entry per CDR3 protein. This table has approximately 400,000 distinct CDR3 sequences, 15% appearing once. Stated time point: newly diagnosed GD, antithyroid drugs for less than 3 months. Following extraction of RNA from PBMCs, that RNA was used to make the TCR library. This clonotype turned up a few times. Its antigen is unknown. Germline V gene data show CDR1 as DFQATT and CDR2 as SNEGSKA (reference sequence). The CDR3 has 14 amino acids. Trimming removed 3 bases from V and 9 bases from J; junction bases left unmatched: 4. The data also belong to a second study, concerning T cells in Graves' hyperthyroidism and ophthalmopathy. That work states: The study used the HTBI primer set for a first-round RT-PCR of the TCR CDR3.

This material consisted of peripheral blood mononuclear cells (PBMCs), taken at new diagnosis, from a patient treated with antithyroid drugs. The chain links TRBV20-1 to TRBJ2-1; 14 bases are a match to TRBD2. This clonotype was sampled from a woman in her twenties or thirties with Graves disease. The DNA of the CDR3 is TGCAGTGCTAGGGGACTAGCGGGAGCTAGTGAGCAGTTCTTC. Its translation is CSARGLAGASEQFF.